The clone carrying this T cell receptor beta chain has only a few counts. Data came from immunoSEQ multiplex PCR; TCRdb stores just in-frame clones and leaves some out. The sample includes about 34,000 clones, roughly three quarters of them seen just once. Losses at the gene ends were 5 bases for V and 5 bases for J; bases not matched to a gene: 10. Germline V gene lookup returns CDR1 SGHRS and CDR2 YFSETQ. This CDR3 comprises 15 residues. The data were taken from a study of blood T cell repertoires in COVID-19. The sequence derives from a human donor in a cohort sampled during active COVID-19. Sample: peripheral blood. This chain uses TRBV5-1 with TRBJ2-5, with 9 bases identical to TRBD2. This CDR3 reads CASRSGGGAHETQYF. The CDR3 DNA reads TGCGCCAGCAGGAGCGGCGGGGGGGCCCATGAGACCCAGTACTTC.